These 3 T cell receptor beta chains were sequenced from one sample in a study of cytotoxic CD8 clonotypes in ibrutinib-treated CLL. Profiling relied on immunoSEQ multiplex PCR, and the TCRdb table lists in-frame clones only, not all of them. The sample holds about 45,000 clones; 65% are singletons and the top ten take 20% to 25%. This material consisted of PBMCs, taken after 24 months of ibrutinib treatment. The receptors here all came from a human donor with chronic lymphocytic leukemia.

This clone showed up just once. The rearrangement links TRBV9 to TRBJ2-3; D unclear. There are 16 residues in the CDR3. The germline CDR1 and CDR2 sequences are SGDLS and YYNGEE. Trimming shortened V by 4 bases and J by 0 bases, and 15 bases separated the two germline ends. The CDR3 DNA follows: TGTGCCAGCAGCTCGAAGATCGGGTTCAGCACAGATACGCAGTATTTT. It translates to CASSSKIGFSTDTQYF.

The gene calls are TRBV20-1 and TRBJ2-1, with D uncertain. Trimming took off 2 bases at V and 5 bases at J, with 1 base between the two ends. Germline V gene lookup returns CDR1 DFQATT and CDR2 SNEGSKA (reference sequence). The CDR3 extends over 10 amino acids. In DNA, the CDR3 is TGCAGTGCTAGAAACAATGAGCAGTTCTTC. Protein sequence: CSARNNEQFF.

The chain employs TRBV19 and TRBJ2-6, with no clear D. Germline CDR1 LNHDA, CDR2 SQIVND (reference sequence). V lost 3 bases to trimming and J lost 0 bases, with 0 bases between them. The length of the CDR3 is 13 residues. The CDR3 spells CASSISGANVLTF. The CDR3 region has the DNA TGTGCCAGTAGTATCTCTGGGGCCAACGTCCTGACTTTC.